This TCR beta chain was identified in a study of T cell changes during pregnancy in multiple sclerosis. From germline, CDR1 is SNHLY and CDR2 FYNNEI. V lost 4 bases, J lost 6 bases, and 4 bases stayed unmatched. This CDR3 contains 14 residues. Libraries were prepared by immunoSEQ multiplex PCR; TCRdb keeps only in-frame clonotypes and omits some of them. Altogether some 70,000 clones are present, roughly nine tenths being singletons, with the ten largest covering 0.25% to 0.3%. The sequencing used CD4+ T cells from peripheral blood mononuclear cells, collected in the third trimester of pregnancy. The TCR originated in a female donor in good health, enrolled as a control in a pregnancy study. This rearrangement joins TRBV2 to TRBJ2-1; 9 bases are a match to TRBD2. CDR3: CASSASGVSNEQFF. The CDR3 bases are TGTGCCAGCAGTGCTAGCGGGGTGAGCAATGAGCAGTTCTTC. The full variable domain, its missing parts supplied by reference TRBV2 and TRBJ2-1, is EPEVTQTPSHQVTQMGQEVILRCVPISNHLYFYWYRQILGQKVEFLVSFYNNEISEKSEIFDDQFSVERPDGSNFTLKIRSTKLEDSAMYFCASSASGVSNEQFFGPGTRLTVL.